The 26 T cell receptor beta chains reported below all come from one sample, sequenced in a study of tumor-infiltrating lymphocytes in primary liver carcinoma. Co-extraction of RNA and DNA was performed on roughly 20-31 mg of unsorted bulk tissue. The template, 500 ng total RNA, yielded TCR beta cDNA made with a constant-region primer. TCR beta libraries came from three nested multiplex PCR rounds using slightly modified ARM-PCR. Researchers ran the first two PCR rounds for approximately 9 cycles each with TRBV1-TRBV30 forward primers and a C-beta reverse primer. TCRdb reprocessed the multiplex PCR reads with MiXCR, giving one entry per CDR3 protein. The sample includes about 70,000 distinct CDR3 sequences, approximately 70% of them seen just once. The sample comprised liver tumor tissue from sampling region 4. Subset meaning: tumor region T4, right-lateral pole. These TCRs come from a man aged 35 to 55 with primary liver carcinoma and hepatitis B virus infection.

Details on this clonotype: With a much larger clone just one base away, this may be a read error. The CDR3 here is CASRTGQYVTGDLFF. CDR3 DNA: TGTGCCAGCAGAACGGGACAGTACGTCACCGGGGATCTGTTTTTT. The chain combines TRBV28 with TRBJ2-2, with 7 bases identical to TRBD1. The CDR3 length is 15 residues. Germline V gene sequence: CDR1 MDHEN, CDR2 SYDVKM. Full variable domain (missing parts from reference TRBV28 and TRBJ2-2): DVKVTQSSRYLVKRTGEKVFLECVQDMDHENMFWYRQDPGLGLRLIYFSYDVKMKEKGDIPEGYSVSREKKERFSLILESASTNQTSMYLCASRTGQYVTGDLFFGEGSRLTVL.

Turning to this clonotype: The junction departs from germline at one end; a sequencing error may be responsible. As DNA, the CDR3 is TGCGGCGTTGAAGGTAACAGGGATGGCTACACCTTC. Translating it yields CGVEGNRDGYTF. The chain uses TRBV29-1 and TRBJ1-2, with D possibly matching TRBD1 (6 bases). This CDR3 region has 12 residues. Germline values: CDR1 SQVTM, CDR2 ANQGSEA.

V usage is TRBV10-2 and J usage is TRBJ2-5; perhaps TRBD2 as D (5 bases). Germline V CDR1 and CDR2: WSHSY, SAAADI. The CDR3 has 15 residues. The germline V and J ends were trimmed by 9 bases and 1 base, with 18 bases remaining between them. CDR3 coding DNA: TGCGCCAGTAATGAAGGACTGCCCATCCAAGAGACCCAGTACTTC. This codes for CASNEGLPIQETQYF.

The V and J genes are TRBV7-8 and TRBJ1-5, with D possibly matching TRBD1 (6 bases). The CDR3 loop spans 15 amino acids. V lost 4 bases, J lost 13 bases, and 23 bases lay in between. The germline V gene has CDR1 SGHVS and CDR2 FQNEAQ. The CDR3 loop reads CASSSEDSSNQQQHF. CDR3 DNA: TGTGCCAGCAGCTCGGAGGACAGCAGCAATCAGCAACAGCATTTT.

The J gene is TRBJ2-1, the V gene TRBV29-1; TRBD2 is a possible D gene (5 bases). Germline V gives CDR1 SQVTM, CDR2 ANQGSEA. The ends were cut back, 7 bases at V and 5 bases at J, with 15 bases in the middle. This CDR3 is 13 amino acids long. CDR3 in DNA: TGCAGCGACGGGGATGGGGTGAACAATGAGCAGTTCTTC. This sequence encodes CSDGDGVNNEQFF.

This clonotype has a count of ten or more. Written as DNA, the CDR3 is TGTGCCAGCAGTACGGGACAGGGAAATGGCTACACCTTC. This gives the protein CASSTGQGNGYTF. The chain has TRBV6-1 and TRBJ1-2, with 9 bases fitting TRBD1. Trimming at V came to 5 bases and at J to 6 bases, leaving 4 bases not matched to a gene. The CDR3 runs to 13 residues. The germline CDR1 and CDR2 sequences are MNHNS and SASEGT.

Concerning this clonotype: Its ends do not fully match the called genes, so a read error is possible. CDR3 sequence (DNA): TGTGCAAGCAGTTTACGATACAGGGGGCTTCATCCCCAGCATTTT. Protein: CASSLRYRGLHPQHF. The chain recombines TRBV28 with TRBJ1-5; 9 nucleotides match TRBD1. Germline V gene lookup returns CDR1 MDHEN and CDR2 SYDVKM. This CDR3 has 15 amino acids.

In this sample, this clonotype turned up many times. The rearrangement joins TRBV5-6 to TRBJ2-7, with unresolved D. V was shortened by 4 bases and J by 6 bases, with 11 bases between the two germline ends. CDR3 length: 12 residues. Germline CDR1 SGHDT, CDR2 YYEEEE. In nucleotides, the CDR3 is TGTGCCAGCAGCATACATGCTAGCGAGCAGTACTTC. This gives the protein CASSIHASEQYF.

The chain is built from TRBV6-1 and TRBJ2-5, with 8 bases identical to TRBD1. Looked up from germline, CDR1 is MNHNS and CDR2 is SASEGT. The CDR3 length is 14 residues. J lost 5 bases, V lost 7 bases, and 9 bases had no gene match. The CDR3 region is CASNETGVLETQYF. The DNA for the CDR3 is TGTGCCAGCAATGAGACAGGGGTGCTCGAGACCCAGTACTTC.

The sample holds one count of this clonotype. The chain uses TRBV12-3 or TRBV12-4 and TRBJ2-1, with D possibly matching TRBD1 (5 bases). V lost 7 bases and J lost 8, with 24 bases in between. The CDR3 contains 16 residues. The chain's CDR3 is CASTLGHGARVDEQFF. CDR3 sequence (DNA): TGTGCCAGCACTCTAGGACATGGGGCAAGGGTTGATGAGCAGTTCTTC.

On this clonotype: The CDR3 end shows no conserved phenylalanine or tryptophan, and so a read error is likely. The V gene is TRBV11-2, the J gene TRBJ1-3; maybe TRBD1 (5 bases). The CDR3 extends over 13 amino acids. Looked up from germline, CDR1 is SGHAT and CDR2 is FQNNGV. The CDR3 DNA follows: TGTACCAGCAGCCCCCAGGGTGGGGGCACCATATATTTA. This gives the protein CTSSPQGGGTIYL.

A few counts support this clonotype. The junction departs from germline at one end; a sequencing error may be responsible. The rearrangement links TRBV29-1 to TRBJ2-5, with D perhaps TRBD1 (8 bases). Germline CDR1 is SQVTM and CDR2 is ANQGSEA. The CDR3 length is 13 residues. The CDR3 spells CSVRGQGGEIQYF. In DNA form, the CDR3 reads TGCAGCGTTAGAGGACAGGGAGGGGAGATCCAGTACTTC.

The rearrangement joins TRBV11-2 to TRBJ2-6, with D perhaps matching TRBD1 (6 bases). The V end lost 7 bases, the J end lost 18 bases, and 28 bases lay between the germline ends. Germline CDR1 SGHAT, CDR2 FQNNGV. This CDR3 region has 15 residues. The CDR3, as DNA: TGTGCCAGCACCCAGGGGTTGTCTGGGGCCAATATCCAGACTTTC. Translated, it gives CASTQGLSGANIQTF.

This clonotype turned up a few times. Compared with germline, one end of the junction differs, possibly owing to a read error. CDR3 nucleotide sequence: TGTGCCCTCAGTGAGTCTACAGGGGTTCCCACAGATACCCAGTATTTT. It codes for CALSESTGVPTDTQYF. The chain uses TRBV10-3 and TRBJ2-3; 7 positions agree with TRBD1. The CDR3 length is 16 residues. CDR1 and CDR2 (germline): ENHRY, SYGVKD.

A remark on this clonotype: Germline is not matched at one junction end, which may reflect a read error. The chain carries TRBV5-4 and TRBJ1-1, with D uncertain. The CDR3 is made up of 13 amino acids. Germline assignment: CDR1 SGHNT and CDR2 YYREEE (reference sequence). The CDR3 nucleotides are TGTTCCAGCAGCCTCGTGGGGAACACTGAAGCTTTCTTT. Translated: CSSSLVGNTEAFF.

As regards this clonotype: The CDR3 carries no conserved terminal phenylalanine or tryptophan, so it likely arises from a read error. The rearrangement links TRBV6-1 to TRBJ1-1; D might be TRBD1 (5 bases). CDR1 MNHNS and CDR2 SASEGT come from the germline V gene. The CDR3 is 14 residues long. CDR3 DNA: TGTGCCGGCAGTGAAGTCAGGGCTACCACTGAAGCTTTCATT. The encoded protein is CAGSEVRATTEAFI.

In the case of this clonotype: It is unclear where the CDR3 begins or ends on the DNA, so no DNA is shown, and the CDR3 is as TCRdb lists it. The rearrangement uses TRBV5-4 and TRBJ2-7; TRBD1 is the table's D call, not checked against the DNA. The CDR3 length equals 14 residues, ends included. The V gene's germline CDR1 is SGHNT and CDR2 YYREEE (reference sequence). This CDR3 is CASTSGDPSGEQNF.

Remarks on this clonotype: The junction shows a germline mismatch at one end, possibly a read error. The rearrangement uses TRBV6-4 and TRBJ1-1, with 8 bases matching TRBD1. The CDR3 loop spans 13 amino acids. Germline V gene sequence: CDR1 MRHNA, CDR2 SNTAGT. The DNA for the CDR3 is TGTGCCAGCAGTTTACAGGGGGGCACTGAAGCCTTCTTT. The encoded protein is CASSLQGGTEAFF.

A word on this clonotype: A single base separates this from a much larger clone, so it may be a read error. The chain carries TRBV19 and TRBJ2-7, with D perhaps TRBD1 (6 bases). CDR1 is LNHDA and CDR2 is SQIVND in the germline V gene (reference sequence). V lost 3 bases, J lost 2 bases, and 17 bases lay in between. This CDR3 has 16 residues. CDR3 sequence (DNA): TGTGCCAGTAGTATCACCCTAGGGGGAAGGACCTACGAGCAGTACTTC. This encodes CASSITLGGRTYEQYF.

In regard to this clonotype: This may arise from a read error, as a much more abundant clone is one base away. CDR3 protein: CASSPQTRGNDQFF. In DNA form, the CDR3 reads TGTGCCAGCAGCCCACAGACTAGGGGCAATGATCAGTTCTTC. The chain recombines TRBV7-3 with TRBJ2-1; tentative D call: TRBD2 (6 bases). CDR3 length equals 14 residues. CDR1 is SGHTA, CDR2 FQGTGA, per germline.

This clonotype was picked up a small number of times. The chain is built from TRBV28 and TRBJ2-1; D possibly uses TRBD1 or TRBD2 (5 bases each). Germline lookup yields CDR1 MDHEN and CDR2 SYDVKM. The CDR3 has 16 residues. V lost 3 bases to trimming and J lost 3 bases, with 15 bases between them. CDR3 loop: CASSFDPGQVYNEQFF. Written as DNA, the CDR3 is TGTGCCAGCAGTTTTGACCCGGGGCAGGTCTACAATGAGCAGTTCTTC.

This clonotype was observed once. A read error may account for a junction end that differs from germline. The chain couples TRBV6-4 to TRBJ2-3, with TRBD2 identical over 7 bases. Germline V gene data show CDR1 as MRHNA and CDR2 as SNTAGT. This CDR3 has 15 residues. The CDR3 DNA follows: TGTGTCAGCAGTGACTCTAGCGGAAGCACAGATACGCAGTATTTT. It translates to CVSSDSSGSTDTQYF.

The rearrangement links TRBV4-2 to TRBJ2-7, with D perhaps assigned TRBD1 or TRBD2 (5 bases each). V lost 4 bases, J lost 3 bases, and 16 bases lay in between. The germline gives CDR1 LGHNA, CDR2 YNFKEQ. This CDR3 spans 15 amino acids. CDR3 DNA sequence: TGTGCCAGCAGCCGAAACCCGGGGCTTGTCTACGAGCAGTACTTC. This codes for CASSRNPGLVYEQYF.

The V gene is TRBV6-5, the J gene TRBJ2-5, with a tentative D call TRBD2 (6 bases). This CDR3 region has 13 residues. Looked up from germline, CDR1 is MNHEY and CDR2 is SVGAGI. V gave up 8 bases and J gave up 5 bases, with 15 bases separating them. The chain's CDR3 is CASGPSGVETQYF. The CDR3 nucleotides are TGTGCCAGCGGACCATCGGGAGTGGAGACCCAGTACTTC.

V usage is TRBV13 and J usage is TRBJ1-6; D is possibly TRBD1 (5 bases). In germline, CDR1 is PRHDT, CDR2 FYEKMQ (reference sequence). With 5 bases removed from V and 3 bases from J, the gap between germline ends came to 11 bases. The CDR3 runs to 15 residues. CDR3 coding DNA: TGTGCCAGCAGCCTCCAGGGTGTCTATAATTCACCCCTCCACTTT. This translates into CASSLQGVYNSPLHF.

Concerning this clonotype: It is likely a read error, because the conserved phenylalanine at the end of the CDR3 is missing. V and J are TRBV11-2 and TRBJ2-7; TRBD2 matches 8 bases. The length of the CDR3 is 14 residues. Unmatched junction bases numbered 14, after V lost 9 bases and J lost 7 bases. Germline values: CDR1 SGHAT, CDR2 FQNNGV. The CDR3 region has the DNA TGTGCCAGTAGCCCCCCGGCGGGAGGAGGGGAGCAGTACCTC. It is translated as CASSPPAGGGEQYL.